The entry that follows covers one TCR beta chain sequence. Germline CDR1 SQVTM, CDR2 ANQGSEA. The CDR3 is 14 residues long. Trimming cost V 5 bases and J 4 bases; bases outside gene matches: 6. The sample belongs to a study of shared clonotypes between healthy human individuals. Using immunoSEQ multiplex PCR, the repertoire was profiled, and TCRdb retains in-frame clones only, with some absent. In the table there are some 660,000 clones, roughly 72% of which are singletons. The sequenced sample consisted of memory CD4+ T cells sorted from blood. Indicated subset: CD45RA-negative fraction. The source is a woman in her thirties in good health. The chain is built from TRBV29-1 and TRBJ1-3; 9 nucleotides match TRBD1. The CDR3 DNA follows: TGCAGCGTTCGGGAGGGGACAGGGGGAAACACCATATATTTT. Amino acids: CSVREGTGGNTIYF.